At least ten counts were recorded for the clone carrying this TCR beta chain. What it binds is not known. J lost 3 bases, V lost 6 bases, and 6 bases had no gene match. CDR1 SNHLY and CDR2 FYNNEI come from the germline V gene. This CDR3 region has 14 residues. The sample belongs to a study of early T cells in non-severe SARS-CoV-2 infection. Study as a whole: Sequencing used unsorted whole-blood bulk RNA, so chains lack pairing. General study points: Private and CD4 specificities were missed by VDJdb matching, which favored anti-spike CD8 responses.

Individual cDNA molecules received unique molecular identifiers. In TCRdb, the 5' RACE reads were re-called with MiXCR into one record per CDR3 protein. The sample has some 87,000 distinct CDR3 sequences, 9% to 13% seen once. The chain has TRBV2 and TRBJ1-1; TRBD1 aligns across 8 bases. The sequence came from an adult who was a healthcare worker with PCR-confirmed SARS-CoV-2 infection or an uninfected control (not recorded which). The sample was whole blood. The CDR3 spells CASRAGGRYTEAFF. CDR3 bases: TGTGCCAGCAGGGCAGGGGGCCGGTACACTGAAGCTTTCTTT.